This paragraph reports one TCR beta chain. Losses at the gene ends were 8 bases for V and 2 bases for J; bases not matched to a gene: 12. The germline V gene has CDR1 SGHTS and CDR2 YDEGEE. The CDR3 covers 16 residues. Generated by immunoSEQ multiplex PCR, the TCRdb table keeps only in-frame clones and is missing some. The sample records some 2.1 million clones, less than 95% being singletons. Cells designated naive CD8 were CD45RO-negative and were positively selected for CCR7, with terminally differentiated effector memory CD45RA+ cells excluded. This record comes from a study of shared clonotypes between healthy human individuals. On the study more broadly: The study used three CD4 naive, three CD4 memory, two CD8 naive and one CD8 memory plate per donor.

The chain links TRBV5-8 to TRBJ2-3; 9 nucleotides match TRBD1. The origin of this receptor is a man aged 18 to 30 in good health. The sample comprised naive CD8+ T cells sorted from blood. The CDR3 DNA reads as TGTGCCAGTACAGGGGGCCTAGCCCCCCACACAGATACGCAGTATTTT. It is translated as CASTGGLAPHTDTQYF.